The TCR beta chain described here comes from a study of glioma-infiltrating T cells after dendritic cell vaccination. Trimming took 5 bases from V and 2 from J; bases not matched to a gene: 9. The CDR3 loop spans 15 amino acids. The V gene's germline CDR1 is SGHVS and CDR2 FNYEAQ. Sequenced by immunoSEQ multiplex PCR; TCRdb stores in-frame clones only, minus some. The sample records approximately 67,000 clones, 81% being singletons. The TCR comes from a human donor with glioblastoma. The chain employs TRBV7-6 and TRBJ2-7; 7 bases map to TRBD1. Here the sequenced sample was blood, taken before dendritic cell vaccination. CDR3 nucleotide sequence: TGTGCCAGCAGCCCCGACAGGGTATCCGCCTACGAGCAGTACTTC. Protein product: CASSPDRVSAYEQYF.